What follows are 14 T cell receptor beta chains derived from one specimen sequenced in a study of cytomegalovirus exposure and HLA in healthy donors. The PCR ran on 60 Vbeta and 13 Jbeta primers. Profiled with immunoSEQ multiplex PCR; TCRdb holds only in-frame clones, not every one. The sample lists fewer than 60,000 clones, around 67% seen once, with about 22% in the top ten. Sequencing was done on a sample of PBMCs. The receptors come from a woman aged 45-59 years in good health and CMV-seropositive.

V and J are TRBV5-1 and TRBJ2-5, with D perhaps TRBD1 (6 bases). The CDR3 covers 13 residues. Germline CDR1 is SGHRS and CDR2 is YFSETQ. V lost 4 bases and J 5 bases, leaving 12 bases between the germline ends. DNA for the CDR3: TGCGCCAGCAGCCCAGGGGCCGTGGAGACCCAGTACTTC. Its translation is CASSPGAVETQYF.

The chain links TRBV18 to TRBJ1-1; 8 nucleotides match TRBD1. Trimming cost V 8 bases and J 4 bases; bases outside gene matches: 6. Germline V lookup: CDR1 KGHSH, CDR2 LQKENI. CDR3 length: 13 residues. CDR3 sequence reads: CASRAGQGTEAFF. The CDR3 region has the DNA TGTGCCAGCCGAGCCGGACAGGGCACTGAAGCTTTCTTT.

In this sample, this clone turned up once. The chain joins TRBV15 to TRBJ2-2, with a weak D call TRBD2 (6 bases). V lost 1 base to trimming and J lost 6 bases, with 9 bases between them. CDR3 length: 14 residues. Looked up from germline, CDR1 is LNHNV and CDR2 is YYDKDF (reference sequence). The DNA of the CDR3 is TGTGCCACCAGCAGAGCTAGCGCGGCCGGGGAGCTGTTTTTT. Encoded protein: CATSRASAAGELFF. Variable domain in full (rest from reference TRBV15 and TRBJ2-2): DAMVIQNPRYQVTQFGKPVTLSCSQTLNHNVMYWYQQKSSQAPKLLFHYYDKDFNNEADTPDNFQSRRPNTSFCFLDIRSPGLGDTAMYLCATSRASAAGELFFGEGSRLTVL.

This clone appeared a few times. The V and J genes are TRBV19 and TRBJ2-3; the match to TRBD1 covers 8 bases. The CDR3 covers 16 residues. CDR1 is LNHDA and CDR2 is SQIVND in the germline V gene (reference sequence). The V gene end was trimmed by 4 bases and the J gene end by 0 bases; junction bases not matched to a gene: 6. CDR3 DNA sequence: TGTGCCAGTAGTACACGGACAGGGCTTAGCACAGATACGCAGTATTTT. It codes for CASSTRTGLSTDTQYF.

This chain joins TRBV28 and TRBJ2-5; D possibly corresponds to TRBD2 (7 bases). V lost 6 bases, J lost 2 bases, and 16 bases lay in between. The CDR3 length is 15 residues. Per germline, CDR1 MDHEN and CDR2 SYDVKM. The CDR3 sequence: CASRRGGLGQETQYF. Here the CDR3 DNA reads TGTGCCAGCAGGCGCGGGGGCCTGGGGCAAGAGACCCAGTACTTC.

Only a few counts were recorded for this clone. The J gene is TRBJ1-4, the V gene TRBV4-2; tentatively, D is TRBD1 (5 bases). This CDR3 region has 16 residues. Trimming removed 2 bases from V and 0 bases from J, with 10 bases in between. Germline loops: CDR1 LGHNA, CDR2 YNFKEQ. The CDR3 DNA reads as TGTGCCAGCAGCCAAAAGCAGGGATCAACTAATGAAAAACTGTTTTTT. Translated: CASSQKQGSTNEKLFF.

This clone has only a few counts. V is TRBV18 and J is TRBJ2-1; D unresolved. The ends were cut back, 5 bases at V and 10 bases at J, with 9 bases in the middle. CDR3 length: 11 residues. Germline V gene sequence: CDR1 KGHSH, CDR2 LQKENI. The CDR3 is CASSYAREQFF. The DNA for the CDR3 is TGTGCCAGCTCATACGCTCGGGAGCAGTTCTTC.

Here the CDR3 DNA reads TGTGCCAGTGCCGGGACTCCCTTCTACGAGCAGTACTTC. Encoded protein: CASAGTPFYEQYF. The rearrangement uses TRBV6-6 and TRBJ2-7; a possible D gene is TRBD2 (6 bases). Germline V gene lookup returns CDR1 MNHNY and CDR2 SVGAGI (reference sequence). Between the trimmed V and J ends, which lost 9 bases and 3 bases, there was a span of 15 bases. CDR3 length: 13 residues.

The V and J genes are TRBV5-1 and TRBJ2-3; 7 bases map to TRBD1. This CDR3 spans 15 amino acids. Trimming at V came to 4 bases and at J to 2 bases, leaving 7 bases not matched to a gene. Germline V gene lookup returns CDR1 SGHRS and CDR2 YFSETQ. This CDR3 reads CASSRGDRVTDTQYF. For the CDR3, the DNA is TGCGCCAGCAGCAGGGGCGACAGGGTCACAGATACGCAGTATTTT.

The J gene is TRBJ1-2, the V gene TRBV6-6, with D perhaps matching TRBD1 (5 bases). CDR3 length equals 13 residues. Germline V gives CDR1 MNHNY, CDR2 SVGAGI (reference sequence). V dropped 8 bases and J dropped 1 base, with 11 bases sitting between them. In DNA, the CDR3 is TGTGCCAGCGCGGACAAATATAACTATGGCTACACCTTC. Its protein product is CASADKYNYGYTF.

The chain is built from TRBV7-2 and TRBJ2-2; D might be TRBD2 (5 bases). The CDR3 is 14 amino acids. Trimming shortened V by 4 bases and J by 3 bases, and 9 bases separated the two germline ends. Germline V CDR1 and CDR2: SGHTA, FQGNSA. The CDR3: CASSSQRYTGELFF. As DNA, the CDR3 is TGTGCCAGCAGCTCGCAGCGGTACACCGGGGAGCTGTTTTTT.

The CDR3 DNA is TGTGCCAGCAGTGATTGGGGCCTGGTGGGGACCCAGCATTTT. Protein: CASSDWGLVGTQHF. The chain combines TRBV2 with TRBJ1-5, with TRBD1 as a possible D gene (5 bases). Trimming pared 3 bases from V and 11 bases from J, leaving 17 bases between. The CDR3 extends over 14 amino acids. Germline lookup yields CDR1 SNHLY and CDR2 FYNNEI.

This clone was picked up a small number of times. The rearrangement links TRBV4-1 to TRBJ2-5; D is ambiguous. The V end was cut by 2 bases, the J end by 2 bases, with 9 bases between. The CDR3 totals 14 residues. From germline, CDR1 is MGHRA and CDR2 YSYEKL. CDR3 DNA sequence: TGCGCCAGCAGCCAACAACAGCTTCAAGAGACCCAGTACTTC. Residues: CASSQQQLQETQYF.

The V gene is TRBV7-6, the J gene TRBJ2-1, with 7 bases fitting TRBD2. In germline, CDR1 is SGHVS, CDR2 FNYEAQ. With V trimmed by 8 bases and J by 7 bases, 14 bases remained unmatched. The CDR3 totals 15 residues. CDR3 bases: TGTGCCAGCTGTGGAGAGGGAGGGCCTTATAATGAGCAGTTCTTC. Its translation: CASCGEGGPYNEQFF.